This T cell receptor (beta chain) was recorded in a study of cytomegalovirus exposure and HLA in healthy donors. Across the study: In an early release, HLA-typed donors contributed tens of millions of unique TCR sequences. Points from the study as a whole: Whilst most TCR sequences proved rare, a subset of public TCRs occurred across many donors. Later, an analysis showed that TCR beta chains associated with HLA were more clonally expanded than others that were equally common.

Both 60 Vbeta primers and 13 Jbeta primers went into the PCR. This table comes from immunoSEQ multiplex PCR, and its TCRdb copy is limited to in-frame clones, with some not included. The table shows 85,000 to 100,000 clones, with roughly 73% occurring only once. Comment on this clone: Its target is unknown.

Each of the donors was a healthy bone marrow donor. Trimming cost V 5 bases and J 6 bases; bases outside gene matches: 10. There are 15 residues in the CDR3. Germline CDR1 reads SQVTM; CDR2 reads ANQGSEA. The chain couples TRBV29-1 to TRBJ2-2; 9 bases fit TRBD2. This TCR came from a man between 45 and 60 years old in good health and CMV-seropositive. The sequenced sample consisted of PBMCs. The CDR3 loop reads CSVSRAGGAAGELFF. The CDR3 bases are TGCAGCGTTTCCCGAGCGGGGGGCGCCGCCGGGGAGCTGTTTTTT.